A single sample is the source of the 20 T cell receptor beta chains below, sequenced in a study of technical replicates of blood from several donors (dated by TCRdb to 2017 to 2019). The library was produced with the immunoSEQ multiplex PCR assay. The immuneACCESS repertoire file appears here via TCRdb, limited to in-frame rearrangements. These files lack a portion of the clones; in checked studies, under half of the deficit traces to unresolved V genes, and the cause of the others is not known. The sample table lists around 50,000 clones, about 90% of them with a count of one. Around 4.2% of the sample is held by the ten biggest clonotypes. The sample taken for sequencing was PBMCs. These receptors were taken from a human donor in good health. Some clones in this sample may be carry-over from other donors' samples.

J is TRBJ1-4 and V is TRBV4-3; 10 bases match TRBD1. Trimming removed 1 base from V and 10 bases from J; junction bases left unmatched: 6. The CDR3 has 15 residues. Germline V gene lookup returns CDR1 LGHNA and CDR2 YSLEER. The CDR3: CASSQVGTGAGKLFF. CDR3 nucleotide sequence: TGCGCCAGCAGCCAAGTAGGGACAGGGGCCGGAAAACTGTTTTTT.

This clone was counted between two and nine times. The chain joins TRBV4-1 to TRBJ2-7; D is uncertain. V lost 1 base and J lost 3, with 7 bases in between. CDR1 is MGHRA and CDR2 is YSYEKL in the germline V gene. The CDR3 extends over 13 amino acids. The CDR3 DNA is TGCGCCAGCAGCCAAGGAGGCAGCTACGAGCAGTACTTC. Translating gives CASSQGGSYEQYF.

This chain links TRBV6-5 with TRBJ1-5, with 9 nucleotides matching TRBD1. Trimming cost V 9 bases and J 11 bases; bases outside gene matches: 8. The CDR3 totals 12 residues. Germline V gene data show CDR1 as MNHEY and CDR2 as SVGAGI. The DNA for the CDR3 is TGTGCCAGGAACAGGGGGCAATTGGCCCAGCATTTT. It yields the protein CARNRGQLAQHF.

The chain carries TRBV30 and TRBJ2-3; 9 bases agree with TRBD2. CDR3 size: 15 residues. J lost 8 bases, V lost 2 bases, and 11 bases had no gene match. Germline V gene data show CDR1 as GTSNPN and CDR2 as SVGIG (reference sequence). The CDR3 nucleotides read TGTGCCTGGAGTCGGGTGGCGGGAGGGCCTGGTACGCAGTATTTT. Protein: CAWSRVAGGPGTQYF.

V is TRBV6-1 and J is TRBJ1-5, with 7 bases fitting TRBD1. CDR3 length equals 13 residues. Losses at the gene ends were 9 bases for V and 0 bases for J; bases not matched to a gene: 2. The germline V gene encodes CDR1 MNHNS and CDR2 SASEGT. The CDR3 region is CASRTGSNQPQHF. CDR3 in DNA: TGTGCCAGTAGGACAGGTAGCAATCAGCCCCAGCATTTT.

This clone appeared a single time. The chain links TRBV6-1 to TRBJ1-6, with D perhaps matching TRBD1 (6 bases). The CDR3 is 15 amino acids. Trimming removed 7 bases at V and 1 base at J, with 11 bases between. Germline values: CDR1 MNHNS, CDR2 SASEGT. The CDR3 DNA reads as TGTGCCAGCAACGCAGGGGAATCCTATAATTCACCCCTCCACTTT. Its protein is CASNAGESYNSPLHF.

The chain has TRBV25-1 and TRBJ1-5; TRBD1 matches 8 bases. Trimming removed 7 bases from V and 0 bases from J; junction bases left unmatched: 5. The CDR3 is 15 residues long. CDR1 is MGHDK, CDR2 SYGVNS, per germline. CDR3 sequence (DNA): TGTGCCAGCACAGGACAGGGCTATAGCAATCAGCCCCAGCATTTT. This translates into CASTGQGYSNQPQHF.

This chain links TRBV14 with TRBJ1-2; D gene unclear. The CDR3 runs to 13 residues. Trimming took 0 bases from V and 7 from J, leaving 9 bases between them. From germline, CDR1 is SGHDN and CDR2 FVKESK. The CDR3 region is CASSQDQEVGYTF. In DNA, the CDR3 is TGTGCCAGCAGCCAAGATCAAGAGGTTGGCTACACCTTC.

This chain links TRBV19 with TRBJ1-2; D possibly corresponds to TRBD1 (6 bases). Trimming left V 5 bases short and J 0 bases short, with 19 bases between. Per the germline V gene, CDR1 is LNHDA and CDR2 is SQIVND (reference sequence). This CDR3 comprises 17 residues. CDR3 DNA sequence: TGTGCCAGTAGTGCCCGGGGCGGGGGCCGCGCTAACTATGGCTACACCTTC. This gives the protein CASSARGGGRANYGYTF.

V gene TRBV5-1 combines with J gene TRBJ2-1; D not certain. The V and J ends lost 4 bases and 3 bases respectively, with 17 bases between them. From germline, CDR1 is SGHRS and CDR2 YFSETQ. The CDR3 contains 16 residues. CDR3: CASSREVHAVYNEQFF. As DNA, the CDR3 is TGCGCCAGCAGCCGAGAGGTCCACGCAGTCTACAATGAGCAGTTCTTC.

The rearrangement links TRBV29-1 to TRBJ1-4; weak D call: TRBD1 (6 bases). This CDR3 comprises 17 residues. Germline V gene data show CDR1 as SQVTM and CDR2 as ANQGSEA. V lost 0 bases and J lost 8, with 22 bases in between. The CDR3 protein is CSVEDRALGGLGEKLFF. CDR3 bases: TGCAGCGTTGAAGACCGAGCTCTGGGGGGGCTAGGGGAAAAACTGTTTTTT.

This rearrangement joins TRBV10-3 to TRBJ2-7, with 10 bases that match TRBD2. The trim removed 7 bases at V and 4 bases at J, leaving 4 bases unmatched. This CDR3 contains 13 residues. Germline V CDR1 and CDR2: ENHRY, SYGVKD. CDR3 protein: CAITSGSGYEQYF. The CDR3 DNA reads TGTGCCATCACTAGCGGGAGTGGTTACGAGCAGTACTTC.

In this sample, this clone turned up once. The chain combines TRBV1 with TRBJ2-5; the DNA was not compared with TRBD2, the D call given in the table. TRBV1 is a pseudogene locus. The CDR3 runs 19 residues. The CDR3 DNA reads TGCACCAGCAGCCAAGATGATGGGGCTAGCGGGGGTCACCAAGAGACCCAGTACTTC. The encoded protein is CTSSQDDGASGGHQETQYF.

This clone came up a few times. The chain joins TRBV19 to TRBJ2-2, with 10 bases that match TRBD1. CDR3 length: 16 amino acids. The V gene end was trimmed by 4 bases and the J gene end by 5 bases; junction bases not matched to a gene: 7. Germline values: CDR1 LNHDA, CDR2 SQIVND (reference sequence). CDR3 region: CASSTRRTGGTGELFF. CDR3 DNA: TGTGCCAGTAGTACCAGACGGACAGGGGGGACCGGGGAGCTGTTTTTT.

J is TRBJ2-7 and V is TRBV2, with D perhaps matching TRBD2 (5 bases). Germline CDR1 SNHLY, CDR2 FYNNEI. With 4 bases removed from V and 9 bases from J, the gap between germline ends came to 19 bases. The CDR3 sequence is 14 residues long. The CDR3 region has the DNA TGTGCCAGCAGTGCGGTACCCGGCTACGAGGGGCAGTACTTC. As protein: CASSAVPGYEGQYF.

The genes are TRBV29-1 and TRBJ2-7; 9 bases are shared with TRBD1. The CDR3 is made up of 15 amino acids. Per the germline V gene, CDR1 is SQVTM and CDR2 is ANQGSEA. The V and J ends lost 6 bases and 3 bases, in that order; junction bases with no gene match: 12. The CDR3 is CSVRFRDREGYEQYF. The CDR3 nucleotides read TGCAGCGTCCGGTTCCGGGACAGGGAAGGCTACGAGCAGTACTTC.

This clone was seen just once. The rearrangement links TRBV4-1 to TRBJ1-3, with a tentative D call TRBD1 (5 bases). V lost 4 bases and J 1 base, leaving 14 bases between the germline ends. In germline, CDR1 is MGHRA, CDR2 YSYEKL. The CDR3 contains 16 residues. The CDR3 sequence: CASSPYPDSSGNTIYF. For the CDR3, the DNA is TGCGCCAGCAGCCCTTACCCCGACAGTTCTGGAAACACCATATATTTT.

The V call is TRBV2, the J call TRBJ1-2; TRBD1 agrees at 9 bases. Unmatched junction bases numbered 4, after V lost 4 bases and J lost 7 bases. Germline V gene sequence: CDR1 SNHLY, CDR2 FYNNEI. The CDR3 sequence is 13 residues long. The CDR3: CASSGTGAFGYTF. In DNA, the CDR3 is TGTGCCAGCAGTGGGACAGGGGCGTTTGGCTACACCTTC. Variable domain in full (rest from reference TRBV2 and TRBJ1-2): EPEVTQTPSHQVTQMGQEVILRCVPISNHLYFYWYRQILGQKVEFLVSFYNNEISEKSEIFDDQFSVERPDGSNFTLKIRSTKLEDSAMYFCASSGTGAFGYTFGSGTRLTVV.

The V gene is TRBV20-1, the J gene TRBJ2-4, with D possibly matching TRBD2 (7 bases). Trimming removed 0 bases from V and 16 bases from J, with 13 bases in between. The CDR3 contains 11 residues. Germline CDR1 is DFQATT and CDR2 is SNEGSKA (reference sequence). CDR3 sequence (DNA): TGCAGTGCTAGAGATCGGGGGGCGCAATACTTC. This gives the protein CSARDRGAQYF.

The chain is built from TRBV6-4 and TRBJ2-7, with a possible D match to TRBD1 (6 bases). This CDR3 has 15 amino acids. Trimming took off 8 bases at V and 2 bases at J, with 19 bases between the two ends. Germline CDR1 reads MRHNA; CDR2 reads SNTAGT. CDR3 region: CASLDSFPSPYEQYF. The CDR3 DNA reads TGTGCCAGCTTGGACAGTTTCCCTTCTCCCTACGAGCAGTACTTC.